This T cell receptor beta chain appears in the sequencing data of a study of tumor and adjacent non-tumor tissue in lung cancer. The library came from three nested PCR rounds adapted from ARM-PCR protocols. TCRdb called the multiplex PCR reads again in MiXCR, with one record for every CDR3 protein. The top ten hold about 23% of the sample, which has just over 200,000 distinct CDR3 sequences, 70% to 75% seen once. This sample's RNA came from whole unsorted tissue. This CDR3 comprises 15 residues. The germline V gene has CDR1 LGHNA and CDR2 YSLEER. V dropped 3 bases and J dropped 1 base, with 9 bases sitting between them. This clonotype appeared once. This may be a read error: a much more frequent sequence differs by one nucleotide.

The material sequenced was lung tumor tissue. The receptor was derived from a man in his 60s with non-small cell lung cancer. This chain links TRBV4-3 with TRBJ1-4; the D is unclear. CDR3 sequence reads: CASSQNIVTNEKLFF. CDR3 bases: TGCGCCAGCAGCCAGAACATCGTAACTAATGAAAAACTGTTTTTT.